This passage covers 12 T cell receptor beta chains from one sample sequenced in a study of blood T cell repertoires in COVID-19. Assay: immunoSEQ multiplex PCR; the TCRdb copy retains only in-frame clones and omits some. The repertoire holds about 200,000 clones, 85% to 90% seen once, with 0.95% to 1.5% in the top ten. Sample: PBMCs or T cells enriched from blood (not recorded which). Receptors originate from a man under 40 who had recovered from COVID-19.

The rearrangement uses TRBV6-5 and TRBJ2-7, with a tentative D call TRBD2 (5 bases). CDR1 MNHEY and CDR2 SVGAGI come from the germline V gene. The CDR3 length is 15 residues. Trimming pared 6 bases from V and 0 bases from J, leaving 15 bases between. The CDR3 region is CASSGQGSLSYEQYF. The DNA of the CDR3 is TGTGCCAGCAGCGGTCAAGGGAGCCTCTCCTACGAGCAGTACTTC.

The genes are TRBV27 and TRBJ2-5, with a weak D call TRBD2 (6 bases). Trimming pared 5 bases from V and 4 bases from J, leaving 14 bases between. The CDR3 length is 14 residues. Germline CDR1 is MNHEY and CDR2 is SMNVEV (reference sequence). CDR3 protein: CASSPEWGGETQYF. CDR3 nucleotide sequence: TGTGCCAGCAGTCCCGAGTGGGGAGGAGAGACCCAGTACTTC.

The rearrangement uses TRBV6-5 and TRBJ2-1, with TRBD2 matching 9 bases. V shed 5 bases and J 2 bases; nucleotides not matched to a gene: 4. The CDR3 length is 15 residues. The germline CDR1 and CDR2 sequences are MNHEY and SVGAGI. For the CDR3, the DNA is TGTGCCAGCAGTCGCTCTAGCGGGACCTACAATGAGCAGTTCTTC. This encodes CASSRSSGTYNEQFF.

The genes are TRBV29-1 and TRBJ2-1, with 11 bases fitting TRBD2. The CDR3 spans 16 residues. The V gene end was trimmed by 0 bases and the J gene end by 5 bases; junction bases not matched to a gene: 6. The germline V gene encodes CDR1 SQVTM and CDR2 ANQGSEA. CDR3 sequence reads: CSVEDRGTSGNNEQFF. In nucleotides, the CDR3 is TGCAGCGTTGAAGATCGGGGGACTAGCGGTAACAATGAGCAGTTCTTC.

The V and J genes are TRBV19 and TRBJ2-3; 10 positions agree with TRBD2. CDR3 length equals 16 residues. Trimming took 5 bases from V and 0 from J; bases not matched to a gene: 5. Per germline, CDR1 LNHDA and CDR2 SQIVND (reference sequence). CDR3 residues: CASSLSGGASTDTQYF. CDR3 DNA sequence: TGTGCCAGTAGTTTAAGCGGGGGGGCGAGCACAGATACGCAGTATTTT.

The V gene is TRBV29-1, the J gene TRBJ1-3; D not resolved. V lost 3 bases and J lost 2, with 11 bases in between. Per the germline V gene, CDR1 is SQVTM and CDR2 is ANQGSEA. This CDR3 has 14 amino acids. Written as DNA, the CDR3 is TGCAGCGTTGACGGCGGGGTGGCTGGAAACACCATATATTTT. It is translated as CSVDGGVAGNTIYF. Variable domain in full (rest from reference TRBV29-1 and TRBJ1-3): SAVISQKPSRDICQRGTSLTIQCQVDSQVTMMFWYRQQPGQSLTLIATANQGSEATYESGFVIDKFPISRPNLTFSTLTVSNMSPEDSSIYLCSVDGGVAGNTIYFGEGSWLTVV.

This clone has only one observation. The chain combines TRBV7-9 with TRBJ2-2; D ambiguous. CDR3 length equals 13 residues. From germline, CDR1 is SEHNR and CDR2 FQNEAQ (reference sequence). Trimming took off 5 bases at V and 1 base at J, with 5 bases between the two ends. CDR3 protein: CASSQKNTGELFF. The DNA for the CDR3 is TGTGCCAGCAGCCAGAAGAACACCGGGGAGCTGTTTTTT.

The J gene is TRBJ1-6, the V gene TRBV18, with 8 bases identical to TRBD1. With 3 bases clipped from V and 10 bases from J, the junction kept 5 bases outside the gene matches. The germline V gene encodes CDR1 KGHSH and CDR2 LQKENI. CDR3 length equals 14 residues. The CDR3 nucleotides are TGTGCCAGCTCACCTCAGGGGGCCAAATCACCCCTCCACTTT. Translation: CASSPQGAKSPLHF.

V is TRBV14 and J is TRBJ1-2; 10 bases line up with TRBD1. The germline CDR1 and CDR2 sequences are SGHDN and FVKESK. J was trimmed by 4 bases and V by 0 bases; bases with no gene match: 8. The CDR3 has 17 residues. CDR3 nucleotides: TGTGCCAGCAGCCAAGAGGGGATGGGACAGGGGCGCTATGGCTACACCTTC. Translating it yields CASSQEGMGQGRYGYTF.

The V gene is TRBV5-4, the J gene TRBJ2-3, with a possible D match to TRBD1 (6 bases). V lost 4 bases to trimming and J lost 3 bases, with 15 bases between them. Germline CDR1 reads SGHNT; CDR2 reads YYREEE (reference sequence). The CDR3 covers 15 residues. The CDR3 nucleotides read TGTGCCAGCAGCCCCCAAGGGGGTCGGACAGATACGCAGTATTTT. It codes for CASSPQGGRTDTQYF. Using reference TRBV5-4 and TRBJ2-3 for the parts outside the CDR3, the full variable domain is ETGVTQSPTHLIKTRGQQVTLRCSSQSGHNTVSWYQQALGQGPQFIFQYYREEENGRGNFPPRFSGLQFPNYSSELNVNALELDDSALYLCASSPQGGRTDTQYFGPGTRLTVL.

V is TRBV7-9 and J is TRBJ2-5, with D uncertain. This CDR3 has 15 residues. Germline CDR1 and CDR2: SEHNR and FQNEAQ (reference sequence). V was shortened by 1 base and J by 1 base, with 10 bases between the two germline ends. CDR3 coding DNA: TGTGCCAGCAGCTTAGTGACGGGTCTCCAAGAGACCCAGTACTTC. Its protein is CASSLVTGLQETQYF.

This chain connects TRBV18 to TRBJ2-1, with 9 nucleotides matching TRBD2. The trim removed 3 bases at V and 5 bases at J, leaving 2 bases unmatched. CDR3 size: 14 residues. Germline V gene lookup returns CDR1 KGHSH and CDR2 LQKENI. The CDR3 DNA is TGTGCCAGCTCACCCGGGACTAGCAACAATGAGCAGTTCTTC. This codes for CASSPGTSNNEQFF.